This T cell receptor beta chain is drawn from a study of blood T cells in healthy people across ages (dated by TCRdb to 2015 to 2017). Some background on the complete study: In model experiments, template switching captured about one uniquely barcoded TCR beta cDNA molecule for every two T cells. The study analyzed two additional independent replicas of 1 million unique cDNA reads from the same blood draw for two donors, one aged 18 to 29 and one aged 80 or older. Donors were grouped into four age groups: young (average approximately 16 years), middle-aged (about 38), aged (around 60) and long-lived (around 82). The study measured age-related changes in TCR beta repertoire diversity using deep sequencing normalized with unique cDNA molecular identifiers. To avoid experimental bias, donors of different ages were distributed randomly across sequencing lanes. Paper-wide results and their limitations: Bulk unsorted PBMC profiling prevented conclusive comparison of naive and antigen-experienced compartments. Observed TCR beta diversity correlated strongly with the percentage of naive T cells measured by flow cytometry. The long-lived group showed more naive CD4+ T cells, fewer expanded clones and increased TCR diversity than the aged group, suggesting age selection. The CMV infection status of donors was not known, potentially confounding age-related changes in expanded clonotypes. Estimates of total diversity based on one million sequenced T cells were regarded as lower bounds and as underestimates. Observed TCR beta diversity per million T cells fell roughly linearly with age, and a significant reduction was already apparent by age roughly 40.

The donors were under 40 Caucasian individuals from Russia, aged 6 to 90 years, who were systemically healthy. Roughly 11 milliliters of peripheral blood were drawn from each donor into EDTA-treated Vacutainer tubes. PBMCs were isolated by Ficoll-Paque density-gradient centrifugation, with at least 6.5 million obtained per sample. Total RNA was extracted from PBMCs with Trizol reagent, with at least 5 micrograms obtained per sample. For every donor, flow cytometry on a PBMC aliquot measured the percentage of naive CD45RAhigh/CD27high T cells. This clonotype was observed a handful of times. Its antigen is not yet known. One base away there is no much larger clone; base qualities are not given. Library creation used 5' RACE. The reads were generated on an Illumina HiSeq 2500. The second PCR ran for about 6 to 11 cycles and used a J-beta primer mix along with a sample-barcoded 5' primer. Each TCR beta cDNA molecule received a unique molecular identifier from a template-switch 5' adaptor carrying 12 random nucleotides. Each sample yielded at least 3 million CDR3-containing paired-end reads. First-strand cDNA synthesis was performed from all RNA using the Mint cDNA synthesis kit, with priming by a TRBC-specific oligonucleotide. Following uracil-DNA glycosylase treatment, a first 18-cycle PCR with universal primers M1SS and BC2_uni_R was performed on all cDNA. As for how the authors treated the data: Normalization of each sample was performed by random selection of 1 million high-quality reads, each carrying a distinct molecular identifier. Reads with shared molecular identifiers were discarded instead of being binned into consensus sequences. MiTCR, with a Q25 quality threshold and the strictest error-elimination algorithm, was used for CDR3 identification, clonotype clustering and error correction. A nonparametric unseen species model using Euler transformation provided a lower-bound estimate of total TCR beta diversity. TCRdb took the public reads, trimmed them with fastp at Q25, ran MiXCR for clone calling and kept in-frame beta chains. When rows share a CDR3 protein, they turn into one entry using the most common DNA and genes. TCRdb assigned the V and J calls; the authors' analysis was not used. The sample table shows under 850,000 distinct CDR3 sequences, and about 34% are seen once. 10% to 15% of the sample goes to the ten largest clones.

Here V drops 5 bases and J drops 5 bases, and the junction holds 7 bases not matched to any gene. The CDR3 holds 14 amino acids from the cysteine to the phenylalanine. The entry retains the CDR3 DNA only, 42 bases that are in frame from base 1. The sequence is built from TRBV12-3 or TRBV12-4 and TRBJ1-1, with 8 bases in between that match TRBD1. The sequence was obtained from a man younger than 30 in good health. Sample: blood. Here is the DNA: TGTGCCAGCAGTCCTCAACAGGGGGGGACTGAAGCTTTCTTT. It translates as CASSPQQGGTEAFF.